Listed below are T cell receptor beta chains from one sample, sequenced in a study of cytomegalovirus exposure and HLA in healthy donors. Generated by immunoSEQ multiplex PCR, the TCRdb table keeps only in-frame clones and is missing some. The sample has about 210,000 clones, about 81% seen once. The material sequenced was PBMCs. Every receptor here comes from a man aged 35-49 years in good health and CMV-seropositive. The CDR3 runs from the conserved cysteine through the conserved F or W. D genes are given only for firm matches. Clone size is given for some rows only: seen once, a few or many times, or a class if the clone is expanded.

d_call,clone_size,j_call,v_call,cdr3_nt,cdr3_aa
TRBD1,.,TRBJ2-5,TRBV7-9,TGTGCCAGCAGCCCGGACAGGGCGAGGGAGACCCAGTACTTC,CASSPDRARETQYF
TRBD2,.,TRBJ2-4,TRBV6-1,TGTGCCAGCAGTGAAGCGCTTCTGAGCGGGGTAAACATTCAGTACTTC,CASSEALLSGVNIQYF
TRBD2,once,TRBJ2-1,TRBV9,TGTGCCAGCAGCGCTAGCGGGACCCTCAATGAGGAGCAGTTCTTC,CASSASGTLNEEQFF
TRBD2,.,TRBJ2-7,TRBV7-6,TGTGCCAGCAGCTTGGCTAGCGGGTCCCCCTACGAGCAGTACTTC,CASSLASGSPYEQYF
.,.,TRBJ2-5,TRBV5-1,TGCGCCAGCAGCCCTTCCCCCCAAGAGACCCAGTACTTC,CASSPSPQETQYF
.,.,TRBJ2-3,TRBV15,TGTGCCACCAGCAGAGTGGGCGGGAGCACAGATACGCAGTATTTT,CATSRVGGSTDTQYF
.,.,TRBJ2-1,TRBV5-1,TGCGCCAGCAGCAGGACAGTGACCTACAATGAGCAGTTCTTC,CASSRTVTYNEQFF
.,.,TRBJ2-5,TRBV5-5,TGTGCCAGCACCTCGGGGCGGGGGACCCAGTACTTC,CASTSGRGTQYF
.,.,TRBJ2-3,TRBV27,TGTGCCAGCGTAAAAGGGGGAACAGATACGCAGTATTTT,CASVKGGTDTQYF
.,once,TRBJ1-1,TRBV11-3,TGTGCCAGCAGCTTAGCGAACAGGGCGAACACTGAAGCTTTCTTT,CASSLANRANTEAFF
.,.,TRBJ1-1,TRBV6-1,TGTGCCAGCAGACACCAGGAACACCGAGAAGCTTTCTTT,CASRHQEHREAFF
.,.,TRBJ2-2,TRBV19,TGTGCCAGTAGTCTGAACACCGGGGAGCTGTTTTTT,CASSLNTGELFF
.,.,TRBJ2-3,TRBV11-2,TGTGCCAGCAGCTTCGGGGCGGGAACGGGCGCAGATACGCAGTATTTT,CASSFGAGTGADTQYF
TRBD2,.,TRBJ2-7,TRBV14,TGTGCCAGCAGCCAAGCGTCGGGAGGGGCTTACGAGCAGTACTTC,CASSQASGGAYEQYF
TRBD1,.,TRBJ1-2,TRBV29-1,TGCAGCGACCGACAGGGAACCTATGGCTACACCTTC,CSDRQGTYGYTF
.,once,TRBJ2-7,TRBV7-7,TGTGCTAGCAGCTACGGACACACCTACGAGCAGTACTTC,CASSYGHTYEQYF
.,.,TRBJ1-1,TRBV25-1,TGTGCCAGCAGTGGAGCCATCAAGAAAGCTTTCTTT,CASSGAIKKAFF
TRBD2,.,TRBJ2-3,TRBV7-2,TGTGCCAGCAGCTTACCCGCGGGAGGGACAGATACGCAGTATTTT,CASSLPAGGTDTQYF
TRBD1,few,TRBJ1-2,TRBV7-8,TGTGCCAGCAGCTTGGGACAGTTCTATGGCTACACCTTC,CASSLGQFYGYTF
.,.,TRBJ2-2,TRBV6-4,TGTGCCAGCAGTGACATGTTAACTGGGGAGCTGTTTTTT,CASSDMLTGELFF
TRBD1,.,TRBJ2-1,TRBV10-2,TGCGCCAGCAGTGTTGGGGACAGGACAAATGAGCAGTTCTTC,CASSVGDRTNEQFF
TRBD2,.,TRBJ2-3,TRBV6-4,TGTGCCAGCAGTGTGAGCGGGAGTGAGGTAGATACGCAGTATTTT,CASSVSGSEVDTQYF
.,.,TRBJ1-2,TRBV6-1,TGTGCCAGCACCCGGCCGGGGGGCTACACCTTC,CASTRPGGYTF
TRBD2,.,TRBJ2-3,TRBV5-1,TGCGCCAGCAGCCGAATCGTAGCGGGAGGGGCAGATACGCAGTATTTT,CASSRIVAGGADTQYF
TRBD2,.,TRBJ2-7,TRBV7-8,TGTGCCAGCAGCTTAGTAGGGACTAGCCCCTACGAGCAGTACTTC,CASSLVGTSPYEQYF
.,.,TRBJ1-5,TRBV2,TGTGCCAGCAGCCCCGAGTATAGCAATCAGCCCCAGCATTTT,CASSPEYSNQPQHF
.,.,TRBJ2-2,TRBV6-5,TGTGCCAGCAGTCGACAGAACACCGGGGAGCTGTTTTTT,CASSRQNTGELFF
.,.,TRBJ1-1,TRBV6-6,TGTGCCAGCAGTTACTGGACAGAATATAATGAAGCTTTCTTT,CASSYWTEYNEAFF
.,.,TRBJ2-1,TRBV4-1,TGCGCCAGCAGCCCGGATGGGGACTTGGTGGGCGATGAGCAGTTCTTC,CASSPDGDLVGDEQFF
TRBD1,once,TRBJ1-1,TRBV5-1,TGCGCCAGCAGCTGGAGGGACAGGGCCACTGAAGCTTTCTTT,CASSWRDRATEAFF
.,few,TRBJ1-1,TRBV7-9,TGTGCCAGCAGCCAGGACGGGATGGTGGAAGCTTTCTTT,CASSQDGMVEAFF
.,few,TRBJ2-2,TRBV11-2,TGTGCCAGCAGCTTAGATCTGTCGAACACCGGGGAGCTGTTTTTT,CASSLDLSNTGELFF
TRBD1,.,TRBJ1-5,TRBV28,TGTGCCAGCAGTCCCACGACAGGGATCGGTCAGCCCCAGCATTTT,CASSPTTGIGQPQHF
.,.,TRBJ2-3,TRBV2,TGTGCCAGCAGTGACACTTCAGATACGCAGTATTTT,CASSDTSDTQYF
.,.,TRBJ2-1,TRBV19,TGTGCCAGTACACCTGGAGGGTACAATGAGCAGTTCTTC,CASTPGGYNEQFF
.,few,TRBJ2-2,TRBV19,TGTGCCACTCAGCGAGAAAACCTCGCCGGGGAGCTGTTTTTT,CATQRENLAGELFF
TRBD1,.,TRBJ2-6,TRBV10-2,TGCGCCAGCAGAGCACAGGGGAGCGGGGCCAACGTCCTGACTTTC,CASRAQGSGANVLTF
TRBD2,.,TRBJ2-1,TRBV5-4,TGTGCCAGCAGCTCCAAGTTTGGGGGACTAGCGGGATCCTACAATGAGCAGTTCTTC,CASSSKFGGLAGSYNEQFF
TRBD1,.,TRBJ2-1,TRBV6-6,TGTGCCAGCAGGCCGGGACAGGCGAATGATGAGCAGTTCTTC,CASRPGQANDEQFF
TRBD1,.,TRBJ1-1,TRBV2,TGTGCCAGCAAGGCCCCACAGGGGGCGAGGACTGAAGCTTTCTTT,CASKAPQGARTEAFF
TRBD1,once,TRBJ1-5,TRBV27,TGTGCCAGCAGCCCCCGGGACAGGCCGGGCCAGCCCCAGCATTTT,CASSPRDRPGQPQHF
.,.,TRBJ1-5,TRBV27,TGTGCCAGCAGTAGCCAGGGGAGCAATCAGCCCCAGCATTTT,CASSSQGSNQPQHF